This TCR beta chain was identified during a study of blood T cells in healthy people across ages. A second PCR, run for roughly 7 to 12 cycles, used a sample-barcoded 5' primer plus a J-beta primer mix. A single record per CDR3 protein comes from TCRdb applying MiXCR to the 5' RACE reads. The sample consists of 650,000 or so distinct CDR3 sequences, around 50% of them appearing once. V lost 3 bases and J 3 bases, leaving 18 bases between the germline ends. The CDR3 runs to 16 residues. Per germline, CDR1 DFQATT and CDR2 SNEGSKA (reference sequence). This clonotype showed up many times. The V gene is TRBV20-1, the J gene TRBJ2-1; possibly TRBD2 for D (6 bases). Specimen: blood. The receptor comes from an elderly woman in good health. As DNA, the CDR3 is TGCAGTGCTAGTGGAAGGGTGGGAGGACTCTACAATGAGCAGTTCTTC. Amino acid sequence: CSASGRVGGLYNEQFF.